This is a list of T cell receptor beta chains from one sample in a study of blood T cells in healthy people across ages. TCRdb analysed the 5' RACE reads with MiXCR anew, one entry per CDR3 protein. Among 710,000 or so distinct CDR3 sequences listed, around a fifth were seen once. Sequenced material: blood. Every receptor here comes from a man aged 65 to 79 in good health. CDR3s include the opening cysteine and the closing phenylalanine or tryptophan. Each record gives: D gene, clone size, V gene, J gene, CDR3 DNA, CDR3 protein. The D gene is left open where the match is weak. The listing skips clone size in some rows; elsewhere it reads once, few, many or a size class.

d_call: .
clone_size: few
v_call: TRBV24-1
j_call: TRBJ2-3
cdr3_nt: TGTGCCACCGGGGCGGCAGGGACCACAGATACGCAGTATTTT
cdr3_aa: CATGAAGTTDTQYF

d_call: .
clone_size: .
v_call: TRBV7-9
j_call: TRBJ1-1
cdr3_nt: TGTGCCAGCAGCCCAGTGGCCACTGAAGCTTTCTTT
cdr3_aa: CASSPVATEAFF

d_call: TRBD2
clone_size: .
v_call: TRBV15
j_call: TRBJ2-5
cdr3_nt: TGTGCCACCAGCAGAGAATGGGAGGGTATGACCCAGTACTTC
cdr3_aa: CATSREWEGMTQYF

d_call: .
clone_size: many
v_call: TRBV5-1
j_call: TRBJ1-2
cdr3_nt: TGCGCCAGCAGGGAAGACAACGTAGACTATGGCTACACCTTC
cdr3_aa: CASREDNVDYGYTF

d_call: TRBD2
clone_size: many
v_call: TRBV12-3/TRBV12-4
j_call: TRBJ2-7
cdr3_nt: TGTGCCAGCAGACCGGGGGGCTCCTACGAGCAGTACTTC
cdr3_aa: CASRPGGSYEQYF

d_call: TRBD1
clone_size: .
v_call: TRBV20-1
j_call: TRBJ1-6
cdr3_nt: TGCAGTGCTAGACCCACAGGGGGCCCTCTTGGTTCACCCCTCCACTTT
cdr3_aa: CSARPTGGPLGSPLHF

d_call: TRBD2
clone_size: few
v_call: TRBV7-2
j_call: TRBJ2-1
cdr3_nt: TGTGCCAGCAGCTTAGCATCCTTAGGGGCGGGAGGAGGAGGTGAGCAGTTCTTC
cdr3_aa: CASSLASLGAGGGGEQFF

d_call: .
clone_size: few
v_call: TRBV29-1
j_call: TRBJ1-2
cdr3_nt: TGCAGCGTTGCATTGGGGGGTGGCGACTATGGCTACACCTTC
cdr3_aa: CSVALGGGDYGYTF

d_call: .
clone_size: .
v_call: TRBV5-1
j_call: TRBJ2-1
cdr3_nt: TGCGCCAGCAGCTTGGATGCGGTAACCTACAATGAGCAGTTCTTC
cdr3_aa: CASSLDAVTYNEQFF

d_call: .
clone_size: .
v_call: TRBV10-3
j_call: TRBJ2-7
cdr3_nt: TGTGCCATCTCGGGATTGGCGCTCTCCTACGAGCAGTACTTC
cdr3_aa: CAISGLALSYEQYF

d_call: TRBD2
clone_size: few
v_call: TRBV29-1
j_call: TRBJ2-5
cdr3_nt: TGCAGCGTTGAGAAATTACTAGCGGGAGTATTGGAGACCCAGTACTTC
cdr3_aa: CSVEKLLAGVLETQYF

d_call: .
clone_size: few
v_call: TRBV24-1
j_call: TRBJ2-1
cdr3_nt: TGTGCCACCAGTGATCCTTCACTGGGGTCCAATGAGCAGTTCTTC
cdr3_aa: CATSDPSLGSNEQFF

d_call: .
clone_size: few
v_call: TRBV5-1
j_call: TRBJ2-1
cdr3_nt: TGCGCCAGCAGCAAAGTGGTGGGGGGCTACTACAATGAGCAGTTCTTC
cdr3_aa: CASSKVVGGYYNEQFF

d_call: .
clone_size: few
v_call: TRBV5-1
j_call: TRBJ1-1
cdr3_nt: TGCGCCAGCAGCTTGGCTGTGTCAGGCTACACTGAAGCTTTCTTT
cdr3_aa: CASSLAVSGYTEAFF

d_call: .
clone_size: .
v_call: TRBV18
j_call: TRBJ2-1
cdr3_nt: TGTGCCAGCTCACCCAGTGTGGTGGACGAGCAGTTCTTC
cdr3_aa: CASSPSVVDEQFF

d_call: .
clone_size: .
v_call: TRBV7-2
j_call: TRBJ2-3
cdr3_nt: TGTGCCAGCAGCTTAGAGTCTTGGATAGATACGCAGTATTTT
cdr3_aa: CASSLESWIDTQYF

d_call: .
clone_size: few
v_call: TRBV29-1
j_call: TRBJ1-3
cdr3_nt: TGCAGCGTTGCGTCGGACTCTGGAAACACCATATATTTT
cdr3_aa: CSVASDSGNTIYF

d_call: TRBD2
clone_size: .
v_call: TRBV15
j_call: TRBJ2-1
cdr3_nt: TGTGCCACCATCGTAGAGAGCGGGGGGTACAATGAGCAGTTCTTC
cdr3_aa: CATIVESGGYNEQFF

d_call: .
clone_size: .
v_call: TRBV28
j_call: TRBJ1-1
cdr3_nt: TGTGCCAGCAGTTTAGGTTCGGTTGAAGCTTTCTTT
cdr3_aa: CASSLGSVEAFF

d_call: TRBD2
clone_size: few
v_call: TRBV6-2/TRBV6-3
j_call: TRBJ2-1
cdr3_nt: TGTGCCAGCAGTTATAGGCGGGAGGGCCGGGATGAGCAGTTCTTC
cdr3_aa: CASSYRREGRDEQFF

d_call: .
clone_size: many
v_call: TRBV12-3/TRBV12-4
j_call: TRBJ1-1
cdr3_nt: TGTGCCAGCAGCCTAGGACAGAACACTGAAGCTTTCTTT
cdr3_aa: CASSLGQNTEAFF

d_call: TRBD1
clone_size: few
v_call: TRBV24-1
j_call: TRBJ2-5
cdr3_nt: TGTGCCACTACGACAGGGGATAGAGAGACCCAGTACTTC
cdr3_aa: CATTTGDRETQYF

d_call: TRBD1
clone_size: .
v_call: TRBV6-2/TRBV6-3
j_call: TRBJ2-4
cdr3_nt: TGTGCCAGCAGCCCTCAGGGGGCTGAGAACATTCAGTACTTC
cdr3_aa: CASSPQGAENIQYF

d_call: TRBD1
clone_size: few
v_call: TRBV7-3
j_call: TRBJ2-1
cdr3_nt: TGTGCCAGCAGCGCGACAGGGGACCATCTAAATGAGCAGTTCTTC
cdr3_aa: CASSATGDHLNEQFF

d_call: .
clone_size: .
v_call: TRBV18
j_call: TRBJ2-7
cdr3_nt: TGTGCCAGCTCACCACCGTCAGGCTACGAGCAGTACTTC
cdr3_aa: CASSPPSGYEQYF

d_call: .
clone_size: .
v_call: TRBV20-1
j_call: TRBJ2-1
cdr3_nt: TGCAGTGCTAGAAATCTACGGGGGACCTACAATGAGCAGTTCTTC
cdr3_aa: CSARNLRGTYNEQFF

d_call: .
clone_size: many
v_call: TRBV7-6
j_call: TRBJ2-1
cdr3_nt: TGTGCCAGCAGCTTAGGCCATGAGCAGTTCTTC
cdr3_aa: CASSLGHEQFF

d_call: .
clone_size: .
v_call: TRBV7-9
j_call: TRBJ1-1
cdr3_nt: TGTGCCAGCAGCTTAGCGCTTGGGGGGCGGACTGAAGCTTTCTTT
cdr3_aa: CASSLALGGRTEAFF

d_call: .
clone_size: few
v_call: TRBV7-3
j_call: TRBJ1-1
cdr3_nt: TGTGCCAGCAGCTTAGTGGGGACGGACACTGAAGCTTTCTTT
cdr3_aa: CASSLVGTDTEAFF

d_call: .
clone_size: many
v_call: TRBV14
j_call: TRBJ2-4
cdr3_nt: TGTGCCAGCAGCCAAGTAGCTCTCCCTTTAGCCAAAAACATTCAGTACTTC
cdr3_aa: CASSQVALPLAKNIQYF

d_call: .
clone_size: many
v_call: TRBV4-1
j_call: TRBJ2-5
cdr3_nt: TGCGCCAGCAGCCAATTTGGGTTTCAAGAGACCCAGTACTTC
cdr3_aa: CASSQFGFQETQYF

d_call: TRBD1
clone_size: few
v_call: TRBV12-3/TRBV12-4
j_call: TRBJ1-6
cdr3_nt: TGTGCCAGCAGTCGACAGGGTGAACCCCTCCACTTT
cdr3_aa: CASSRQGEPLHF

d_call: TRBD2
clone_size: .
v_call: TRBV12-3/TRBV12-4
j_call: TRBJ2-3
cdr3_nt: TGTGCCAGCAGTGCAGAAAGCCTAGCGGGGGGCACAGATACGCAGTATTTT
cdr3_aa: CASSAESLAGGTDTQYF

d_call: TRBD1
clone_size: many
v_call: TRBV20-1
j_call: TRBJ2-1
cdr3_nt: TGCAGTGCTAGGGGGGACAGACAGCAGCAGTTCTTC
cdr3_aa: CSARGDRQQQFF

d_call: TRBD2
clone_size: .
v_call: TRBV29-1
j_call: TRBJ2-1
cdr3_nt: TGCAGCGTTGAAGAATGGCTAGCGGGGGCCTACAATGAGCAGTTCTTC
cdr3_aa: CSVEEWLAGAYNEQFF

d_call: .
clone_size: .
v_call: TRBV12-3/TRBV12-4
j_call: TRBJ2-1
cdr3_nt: TGTGCCAGCGGGGGGGGGACACAGCAGTTCTTC
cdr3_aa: CASGGGTQQFF

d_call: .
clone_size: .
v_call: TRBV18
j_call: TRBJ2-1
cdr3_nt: TGTGCCTGCTCACAAGGCCTGAATGAGCAGTTCTTC
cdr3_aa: CACSQGLNEQFF

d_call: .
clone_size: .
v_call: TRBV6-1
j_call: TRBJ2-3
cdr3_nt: TGTGCCAGCAGACGTAAGATAACAACTAGCACAGATACGCAGTATTTT
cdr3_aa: CASRRKITTSTDTQYF

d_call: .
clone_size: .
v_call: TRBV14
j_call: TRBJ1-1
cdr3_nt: TGTGCCAGCAGCCAAGGTCCTGGGTTTGAAGCTTTCTTT
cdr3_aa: CASSQGPGFEAFF

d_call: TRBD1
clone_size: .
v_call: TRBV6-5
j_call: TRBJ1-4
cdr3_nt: TGTGCCAGCAGCTCAGGACAGGGGAGCGCTAATGAAAAACTGTTTTTT
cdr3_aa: CASSSGQGSANEKLFF

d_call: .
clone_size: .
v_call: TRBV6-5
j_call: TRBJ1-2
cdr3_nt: TGTGCCAGCAGTCGCGGACAGTCTAACTATGGCTACACCTTC
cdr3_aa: CASSRGQSNYGYTF

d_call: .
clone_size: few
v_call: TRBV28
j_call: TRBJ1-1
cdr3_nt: TGTGCCAGCAGTTTAGTCCGAACTGAAGCTTTCTTT
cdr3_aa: CASSLVRTEAFF

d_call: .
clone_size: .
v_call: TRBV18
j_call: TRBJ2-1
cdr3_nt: TGTGCCAGCTCACCACAGGTCGACAATGAGCAGTTCTTC
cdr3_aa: CASSPQVDNEQFF

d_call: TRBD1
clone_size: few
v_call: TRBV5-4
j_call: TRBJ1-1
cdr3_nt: TGTGCCAGCAGCAGAACAGGGGTATGGGCTGAAGCTTTCTTT
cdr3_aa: CASSRTGVWAEAFF

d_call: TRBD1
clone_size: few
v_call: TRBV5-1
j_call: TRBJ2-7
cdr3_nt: TGCGCCAGCAGCTTGGACAGGGGATTCGAGCAGTACTTC
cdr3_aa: CASSLDRGFEQYF

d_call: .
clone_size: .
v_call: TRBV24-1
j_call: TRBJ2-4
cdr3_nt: TGTGCCACCAGTGATTTTGGCAGCCCGAAAAACATTCAGTACTTC
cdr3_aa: CATSDFGSPKNIQYF

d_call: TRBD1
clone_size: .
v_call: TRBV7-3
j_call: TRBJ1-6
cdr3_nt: TGTGCCAGCAGCTTATCCGGGACAGCCAATTCACCCCTCCACTTT
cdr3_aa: CASSLSGTANSPLHF

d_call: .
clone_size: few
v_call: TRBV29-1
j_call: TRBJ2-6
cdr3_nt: TGCAGCGTTTTGGCCACTGGGGCCAACGTCCTGACTTTC
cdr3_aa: CSVLATGANVLTF

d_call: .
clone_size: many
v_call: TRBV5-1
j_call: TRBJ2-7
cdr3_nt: TGCGCCAGCAGCCCGTTGACTAGCTCCTACGAGCAGTACTTC
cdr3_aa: CASSPLTSSYEQYF

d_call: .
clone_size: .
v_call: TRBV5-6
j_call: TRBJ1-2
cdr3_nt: TGTGCCAGCGATCAAAACGGGGGGCTGGACTATGGCTACACCTTC
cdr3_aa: CASDQNGGLDYGYTF

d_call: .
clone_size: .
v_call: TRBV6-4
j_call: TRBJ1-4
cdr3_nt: TGTGCCAGCAGTGAGGTGGCAGGCGGGGAAAAACTGTTTTTT
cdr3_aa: CASSEVAGGEKLFF

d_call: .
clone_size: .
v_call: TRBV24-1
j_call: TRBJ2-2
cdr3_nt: TGTGCCACCAGTGATTTGCAAGATCCCGGGGAGCTGTTTTTT
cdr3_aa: CATSDLQDPGELFF

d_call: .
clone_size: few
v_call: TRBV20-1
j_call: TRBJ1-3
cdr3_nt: TGCAGTGCCCCGGACAGATCTGGAAACACCATATATTTT
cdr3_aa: CSAPDRSGNTIYF

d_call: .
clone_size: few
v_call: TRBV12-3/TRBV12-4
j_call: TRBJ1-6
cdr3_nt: TGTGCCAGCAGTTTAGGACGGAGGGTCTCACCCCTCCACTTT
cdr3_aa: CASSLGRRVSPLHF

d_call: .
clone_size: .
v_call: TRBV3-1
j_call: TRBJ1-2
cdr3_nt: TGTGCCAGCAGCCAAGATCTCGGACGGGGCTACACCTTC
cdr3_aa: CASSQDLGRGYTF

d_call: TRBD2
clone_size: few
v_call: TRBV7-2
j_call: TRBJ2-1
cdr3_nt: TGTGCCAGCAGCTTAAAAGCGGGACTGAACAATGAGCAGTTCTTC
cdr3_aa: CASSLKAGLNNEQFF

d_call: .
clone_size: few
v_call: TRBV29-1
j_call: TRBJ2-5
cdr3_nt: TGCAGCGTTGATGCCCAGAGCGGGGAGACCCAGTACTTC
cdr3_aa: CSVDAQSGETQYF

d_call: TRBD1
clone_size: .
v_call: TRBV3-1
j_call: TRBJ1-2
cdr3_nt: TGTGCCAGCAGCCGGGACAGGAGTTCCTATGGCTACACCTTC
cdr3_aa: CASSRDRSSYGYTF

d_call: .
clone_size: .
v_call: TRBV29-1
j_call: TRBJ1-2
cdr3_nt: TGCAGCGTTGAGGGGCAGGGAAGTTCGAATCTCGGTGGCTACACCTTC
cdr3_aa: CSVEGQGSSNLGGYTF